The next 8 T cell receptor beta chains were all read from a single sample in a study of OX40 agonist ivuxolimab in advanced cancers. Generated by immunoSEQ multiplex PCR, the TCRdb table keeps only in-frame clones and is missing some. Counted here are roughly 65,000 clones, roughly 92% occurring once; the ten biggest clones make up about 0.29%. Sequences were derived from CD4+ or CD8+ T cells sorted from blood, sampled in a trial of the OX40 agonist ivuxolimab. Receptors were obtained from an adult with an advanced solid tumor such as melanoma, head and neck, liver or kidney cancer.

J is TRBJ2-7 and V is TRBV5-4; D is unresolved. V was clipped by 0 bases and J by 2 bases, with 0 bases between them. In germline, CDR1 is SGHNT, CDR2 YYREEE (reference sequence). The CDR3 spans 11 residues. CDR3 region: CASSLAYEQYF. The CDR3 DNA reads TGTGCCAGCAGCTTGGCCTACGAGCAGTACTTC.

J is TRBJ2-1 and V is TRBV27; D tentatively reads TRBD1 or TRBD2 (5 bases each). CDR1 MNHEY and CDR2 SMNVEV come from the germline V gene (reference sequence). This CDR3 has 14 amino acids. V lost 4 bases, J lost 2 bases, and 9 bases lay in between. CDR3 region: CASSWDPAYNEQFF. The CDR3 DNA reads TGTGCCAGCAGTTGGGACCCGGCCTACAATGAGCAGTTCTTC.

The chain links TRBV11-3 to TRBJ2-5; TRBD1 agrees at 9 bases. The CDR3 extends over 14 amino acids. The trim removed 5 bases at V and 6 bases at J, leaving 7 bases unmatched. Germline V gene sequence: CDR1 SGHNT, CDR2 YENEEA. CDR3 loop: CASSQGQGGQTQYF. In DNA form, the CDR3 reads TGTGCCAGCAGCCAGGGACAGGGAGGTCAGACCCAGTACTTC.

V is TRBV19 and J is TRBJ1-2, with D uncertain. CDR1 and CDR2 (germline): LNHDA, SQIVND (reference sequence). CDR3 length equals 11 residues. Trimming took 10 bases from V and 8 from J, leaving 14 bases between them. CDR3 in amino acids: CATSASRGYTF. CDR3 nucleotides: TGTGCCACCAGCGCCTCCAGGGGCTACACCTTC. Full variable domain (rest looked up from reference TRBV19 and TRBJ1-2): DGGITQSPKYLFRKEGQNVTLSCEQNLNHDAMYWYRQDPGQGLRLIYYSQIVNDFQKGDIAEGYSVSREKKESFPLTVTSAQKNPTAFYLCATSASRGYTFGSGTRLTVV.

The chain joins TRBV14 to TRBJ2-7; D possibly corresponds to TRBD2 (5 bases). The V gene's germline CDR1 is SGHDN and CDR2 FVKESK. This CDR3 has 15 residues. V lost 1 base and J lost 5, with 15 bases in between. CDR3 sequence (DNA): TGTGCCAGCAGCCAAGTAAATGTGGGAGTGGACGAGCAGTACTTC. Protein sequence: CASSQVNVGVDEQYF.

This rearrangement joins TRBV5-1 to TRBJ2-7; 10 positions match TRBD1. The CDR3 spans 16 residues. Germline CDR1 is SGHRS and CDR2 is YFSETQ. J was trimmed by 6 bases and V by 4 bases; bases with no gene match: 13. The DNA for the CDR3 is TGCGCCAGCAGCCCCTTAGACAGGGGGCAGACAGGCGAGCAGTACTTC. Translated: CASSPLDRGQTGEQYF.

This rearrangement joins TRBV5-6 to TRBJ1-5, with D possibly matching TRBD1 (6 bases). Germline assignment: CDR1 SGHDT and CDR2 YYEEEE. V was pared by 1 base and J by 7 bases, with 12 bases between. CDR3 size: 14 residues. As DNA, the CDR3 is TGTGCCAGCAGCTTGCCAGGGGAAAACCAGCCCCAGCATTTT. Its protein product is CASSLPGENQPQHF.

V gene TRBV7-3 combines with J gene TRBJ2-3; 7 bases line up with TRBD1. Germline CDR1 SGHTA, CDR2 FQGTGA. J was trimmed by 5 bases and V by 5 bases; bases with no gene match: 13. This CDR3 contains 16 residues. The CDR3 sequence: CASSPHRTGNIDTQYF. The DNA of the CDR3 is TGTGCCAGCAGCCCACACAGGACAGGAAATATAGATACGCAGTATTTT.